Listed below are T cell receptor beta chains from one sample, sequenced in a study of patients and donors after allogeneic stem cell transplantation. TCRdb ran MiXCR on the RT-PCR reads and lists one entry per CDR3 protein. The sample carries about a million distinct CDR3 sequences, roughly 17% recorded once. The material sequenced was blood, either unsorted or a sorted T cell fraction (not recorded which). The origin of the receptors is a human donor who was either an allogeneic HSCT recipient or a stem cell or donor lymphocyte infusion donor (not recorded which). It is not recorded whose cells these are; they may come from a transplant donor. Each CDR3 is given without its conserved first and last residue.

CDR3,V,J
ASSHKTRAGGTTGELF,TRBV11-2,TRBJ2-2
ASSSTRGPQH,TRBV11-2,TRBJ1-5
SVSLGMGAYEQY,TRBV20-1,TRBJ2-7
ASSSDKSSSTDTQY,TRBV4-3,TRBJ2-3
ASSPVAGYITGELF,TRBV18,TRBJ2-2
ASRPGPTGEQY,TRBV6-1,TRBJ2-7
SAKTSNTQY,TRBV20-1,TRBJ2-3
ASSNRVKNNEQF,TRBV9,TRBJ2-1
ASSSGQGAVYEQY,TRBV7-9,TRBJ2-7
ASSLGGSTQPQH,TRBV12-3/TRBV12-4,TRBJ1-5
ASSPGPDPFYGYT,TRBV12-3/TRBV12-4,TRBJ1-2
ASSYSRNTEAF,TRBV6-5,TRBJ1-1
SANRTSGSYEQY,TRBV20-1,TRBJ2-7
ASSLAALGADTQY,TRBV5-1,TRBJ2-3
ASSLKAGDAYNEQF,TRBV5-1,TRBJ2-1
ASSQAGLAGGPSYNEQF,TRBV4-3,TRBJ2-1
ASSDRTSAAYEQY,TRBV25-1,TRBJ2-7
ASSLPGAHNQPQH,TRBV12-3/TRBV12-4,TRBJ1-5
ASAKGVRGTDTQY,TRBV3-1,TRBJ2-3
ASSTTGSEQY,TRBV5-1,TRBJ2-7